This T cell receptor (beta chain) originates from a study of PD-1 blockade in classical Hodgkin lymphoma. TCRdb's copy holds only in-frame clones and misses some; the assay was immunoSEQ multiplex PCR. Of 45,000 to 60,000 clones listed, over 70% were seen once; the top ten hold roughly 15%. CDR3 length equals 12 residues. Germline V lookup: CDR1 SQVTM, CDR2 ANQGSEA. The germline V and J ends were trimmed by 7 bases and 5 bases, with 12 bases remaining between them. No patient escaped relapse after autologous stem cell transplantation, and brentuximab vedotin exposure varied. There are a few counts of this clone.

The TCR comes from a human donor with classical Hodgkin lymphoma. This sample comprised peripheral blood mononuclear cells (PBMCs), obtained at baseline. The rearrangement links TRBV29-1 to TRBJ1-5; D remains unclear. The CDR3: CSAADGHQPQHF. The CDR3 nucleotides are TGCAGCGCCGCGGACGGCCATCAGCCCCAGCATTTT.